These 8 T cell receptor beta chains share one sample of origin, sequenced in a study of T cell responses to AZD1222 COVID-19 vaccine. Sequenced by immunoSEQ multiplex PCR; TCRdb stores in-frame clones only, minus some. Among approximately 200,000 clones listed, approximately 90% were seen once. The sample was peripheral blood, taken 28 days after the second AZD1222 dose. These receptors all stem from an adult who received the AZD1222 COVID-19 vaccine.

The chain joins TRBV7-9 to TRBJ2-3, with 8 bases that match TRBD2. The CDR3 spans 17 residues. V shed 1 base, J shed 4 bases, and the junction held 10 bases outside the gene matches. Germline V lookup: CDR1 SEHNR, CDR2 FQNEAQ (reference sequence). DNA for the CDR3: TGTGCCAGCAGCTTAGGTCGGGAGGGCCCTTCCCCAGATACGCAGTATTTT. It yields the protein CASSLGREGPSPDTQYF.

In DNA form, the CDR3 reads TGTGCCTGGAGTGACCGGGCACGTAACTATGGCTACACCTTC. Amino acids: CAWSDRARNYGYTF. The chain uses TRBV30 and TRBJ1-2; no clear D gene. The CDR3 has 14 amino acids. V was pared by 1 base and J by 1 base, with 10 bases between. In germline, CDR1 is GTSNPN, CDR2 SVGIG (reference sequence).

V is TRBV2 and J is TRBJ2-3; 7 nucleotides line up with TRBD1. CDR3 length: 16 amino acids. In germline, CDR1 is SNHLY, CDR2 FYNNEI. V shed 7 bases, J shed 0 bases, and the junction held 10 bases outside the gene matches. CDR3 region: CASNKQGIVSTDTQYF. CDR3 nucleotide sequence: TGTGCCAGCAATAAACAGGGGATAGTTAGCACAGATACGCAGTATTTT.

CDR3 region: CATSDWGRANTGELFF. DNA for the CDR3: TGTGCCACCAGTGATTGGGGCAGGGCGAACACCGGGGAGCTGTTTTTT. The V call is TRBV24-1, the J call TRBJ2-2; maybe TRBD1 (5 bases). CDR1 and CDR2 from the germline V gene are KGHDR and SFDVKD. Trimming removed 2 bases at V and 0 bases at J, with 9 bases between. This CDR3 spans 16 amino acids.

This chain joins TRBV7-2 and TRBJ1-5, with 7 bases matching TRBD1. Losses at the gene ends were 2 bases for V and 4 bases for J; bases not matched to a gene: 5. The CDR3 has 15 amino acids. Germline V CDR1 and CDR2: SGHTA, FQGNSA. CDR3 coding DNA: TGTGCCAGCAGCTTATGGCGGACAGGTAATCAGCCCCAGCATTTT. The encoded protein is CASSLWRTGNQPQHF.

The chain employs TRBV11-3 and TRBJ1-6; 7 nucleotides agree with TRBD1. The CDR3 contains 15 residues. The J segment lost 7 bases and the V segment lost 8 bases, leaving 11 bases of the junction unmatched. Germline values: CDR1 SGHNT, CDR2 YENEEA. CDR3 protein: CASRGRTGENSPLHF. Here the CDR3 DNA reads TGTGCCAGCCGGGGCCGGACAGGAGAAAATTCACCCCTCCACTTT.

The table lists this clone with a count of one. The chain joins TRBV19 to TRBJ1-6; 7 bases agree with TRBD1. Per germline, CDR1 LNHDA and CDR2 SQIVND (reference sequence). With V trimmed by 7 bases and J by 7 bases, 10 bases remained unmatched. The CDR3 has 15 amino acids. The CDR3 protein is CASTPVRGGNSPLHF. Written as DNA, the CDR3 is TGTGCCAGTACCCCTGTCAGGGGGGGGAATTCACCCCTCCACTTT.

V usage is TRBV5-1 and J usage is TRBJ1-6; 7 bases are a match to TRBD1. Germline CDR1 is SGHRS and CDR2 is YFSETQ. The CDR3 sequence is 17 residues long. The junction had 6 bases not matched to a gene; V was cut back by 0 bases and J by 3 bases. In DNA form, the CDR3 reads TGCGCCAGCAGCTTGGGACAGGGAACACTCTATAATTCACCCCTCCACTTT. Its translation is CASSLGQGTLYNSPLHF.